This TCR beta chain appears in the sequencing data of a study of T-cell memory formation after mild COVID-19 (dated by TCRdb to the early 2020s). Study-wide context: TCR sequence clusters from the two donors were largely donor specific. T-cell clones expanding and contracting after mild COVID-19 in a couple of donors were tracked by longitudinal TCRalpha and TCRbeta repertoire sequencing. Two young, previously healthy adult volunteers, one female and one male, were included in the cohort.

This sample was sequenced with an Illumina NovaSeq 6000. TCRalpha and TCRbeta cDNA libraries were built by 5'RACE with constant-segment primers, adding sample barcodes and unique molecular identifiers. Trizol reagent was used to extract RNA from every sample. Amplification of the libraries took two PCR steps, and the second step added a second sample barcode plus Illumina TruSeq adapters. Libraries were sequenced on an Illumina NovaSeq with 2 x 150 bp paired-end reads. The original pipeline was this. Demultiplexing of reads and collapsing into UMI-guided consensus sequences were performed with migec v1.2.7. Using mixcr v2.1.11, UMI consensuses were aligned to TRA and TRB V and J templates and then assembled into clonotypes. Expanded or contracted clonotypes were those called significant by both edgeR and NoisET, with noise models trained on biological replicates. For edgeR calls, the thresholds were a false discovery rate-adjusted p below 0.01 and a log2 fold-change of 1. As an exploratory analysis of dynamics, max-normalized trajectories of the 1000 most abundant clonotypes were examined with PCA combined with hierarchical clustering. The CD4 or CD8 phenotype of responding clones was assigned using the separately sequenced CD4+ and CD8+ repertoires. TCRdb trimmed the raw reads at Q25, called clones with MiXCR and kept productive beta chains. Every distinct CDR3 protein forms one entry, paired with its most common genes and DNA. The V and J calls here are based on TCRdb, not the publication. The sample table lists some 300,000 distinct CDR3 sequences, less than 20% of them with a count of one. The biggest ten clones account for approximately 21% of the sample.

This clonotype has just a few counts. No antigen is known for it. No much larger clone exists at a distance of one base, and base qualities are not known. V is trimmed back by 0 bases and J by 4 bases, and the junction contains 10 bases that no gene match accounts for. The CDR3 runs 18 amino acids, cysteine and phenylalanine included. The CDR3 DNA has 54 bases and is translated from base 1. CDR1 and CDR2 (SGHDT, YYEEEE) derive from the germline V gene. Broad study findings and their caveats: The study included only a couple of mild cases, and larger cohorts that include severe cases with pre-infection samples were judged to be necessary. Some responding clones were detected in pre-infection memory, suggesting pre-existing cross-reactive memory T cells joined the SARS-CoV-2 response. Contracting CD4+ clones were found mainly in CM and EM memory subsets, while CD8+ clones were enriched in EMRA. Clones that contracted from day 15 to 85 showed balanced CD4/CD8 phenotypes, whereas a second wave of clones that expanded from day 15 to 37 leaned towards CD4+. Whether the second-wave clones peaking on day 37 were SARS-CoV-2 specific was not confirmed.

Ficoll-Paque density gradient centrifugation was used to isolate PBMCs. The chain is encoded by TRBV5-6 joined to TRBJ2-2; TRBD1 lines up with 9 middle nucleotides. The receptor comes from a man aged 18 to 30 who had mild COVID-19 (a few samples of this study predate the infection). The sample titles of this study are shuffled in the database, so cell type and time point are left out; the donor was told from shared clones. Specimen: PBMCs or a T cell subset sorted from them (not recorded which). In nucleotide form, the sequence is TGTGCCAGCAGCTTGGCAGGAGGTACAGGGGGCAGCACCGGGGAGCTGTTTTTT. This translates into CASSLAGGTGGSTGELFF. The CDR3 plus the reference TRBV5-6 and TRBJ2-2 genes for the other parts give the full variable domain: DAGVTQSPTHLIKTRGQQVTLRCSPKSGHDTVSWYQQALGQGPQFIFQYYEEEERQRGNFPDRFSGHQFPNYSSELNVNALLLGDSALYLCASSLAGGTGGSTGELFFGEGSRLTVL.